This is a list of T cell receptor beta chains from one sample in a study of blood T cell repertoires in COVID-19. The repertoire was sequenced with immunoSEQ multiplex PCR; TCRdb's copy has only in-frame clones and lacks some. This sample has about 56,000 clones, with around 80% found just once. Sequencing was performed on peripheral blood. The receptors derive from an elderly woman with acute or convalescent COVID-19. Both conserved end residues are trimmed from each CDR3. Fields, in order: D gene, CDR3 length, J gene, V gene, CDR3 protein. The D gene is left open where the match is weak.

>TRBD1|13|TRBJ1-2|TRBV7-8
ASGNRTGGNYGYT
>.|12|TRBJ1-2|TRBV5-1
ASSLASTVYGYT
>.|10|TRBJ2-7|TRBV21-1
ASSRDRNEQY
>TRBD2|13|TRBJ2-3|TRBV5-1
ASSPSGAGADTQY
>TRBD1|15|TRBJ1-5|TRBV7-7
ASSLERQDRGGQPQH
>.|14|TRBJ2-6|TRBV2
ASSLDSFSGANVLT
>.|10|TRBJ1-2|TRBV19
ASDGRRYGYT
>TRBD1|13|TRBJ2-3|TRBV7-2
ASSPGQGQTDTQY
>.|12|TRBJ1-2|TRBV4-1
ASSQRTQTGSHH
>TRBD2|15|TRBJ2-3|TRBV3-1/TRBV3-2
ASSQGLAGGPTDTQY
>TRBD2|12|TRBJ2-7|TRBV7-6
ASSLGTTAYEQY
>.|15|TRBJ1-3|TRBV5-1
ASSLYQLGGSGNTIY
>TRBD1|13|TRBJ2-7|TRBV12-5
ASGSLTGTSYEQY
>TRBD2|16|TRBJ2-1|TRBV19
ASSITRSTSGLVDEQF
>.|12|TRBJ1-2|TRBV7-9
ASMSQGEVYGYT
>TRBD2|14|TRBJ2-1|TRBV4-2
ASSQTLAGARSEQF
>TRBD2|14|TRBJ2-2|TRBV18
ASSPGLAGDTGELF
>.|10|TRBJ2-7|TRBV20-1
SASSQGPEQY
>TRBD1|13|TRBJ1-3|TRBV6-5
ASRGQGVSGNTIY
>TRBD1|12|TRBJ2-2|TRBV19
ASRRTGDTGELF
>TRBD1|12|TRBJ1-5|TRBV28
ASRLDRGNQPQH
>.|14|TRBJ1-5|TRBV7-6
ASSLEAQGRGQPQH
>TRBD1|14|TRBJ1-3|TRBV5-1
ASSLGQASSGNTIY
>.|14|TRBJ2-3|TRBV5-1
ASSLASRTNLDTQY
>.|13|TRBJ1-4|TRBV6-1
ASSEAGGSHEKLF
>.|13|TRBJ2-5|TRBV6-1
ASSEARGGLETQY
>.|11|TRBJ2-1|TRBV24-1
ATSDPTDNEQF
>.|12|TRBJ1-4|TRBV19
ASSPGVTNEKLF
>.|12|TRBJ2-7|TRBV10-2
ASSEGHFSYEQY
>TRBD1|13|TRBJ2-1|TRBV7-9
ASVRAGGLGNEQF
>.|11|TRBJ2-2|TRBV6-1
ASSVADRGELF
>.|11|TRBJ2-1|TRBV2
ASGTHSYNEQF
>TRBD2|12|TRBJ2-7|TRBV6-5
ASSFASGSYEQY
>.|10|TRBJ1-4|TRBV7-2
ASSLPGEKLF
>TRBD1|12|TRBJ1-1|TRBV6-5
ASSTGQGRAEAF
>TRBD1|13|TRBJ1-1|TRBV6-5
ASSYRRTGITEAF
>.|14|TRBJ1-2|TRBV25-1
ASSGLNGTSPYGYT
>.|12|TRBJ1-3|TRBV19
ATSEGFQGSAIY
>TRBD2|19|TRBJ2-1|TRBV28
ASSTQSGIRTSGGAIHEQF
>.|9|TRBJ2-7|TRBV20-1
SARAQYEQY
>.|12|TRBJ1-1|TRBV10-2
ASKPTHRDTEAF
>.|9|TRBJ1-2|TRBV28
ASSGVDGYT